This is a list of T cell receptor beta chains from one sample in a study of human CD8 memory T cell subsets. Reprocessing the 5' RACE reads, TCRdb reports a single entry for every CDR3 protein and omits DNA. The sample totals approximately 7,000 distinct CDR3 sequences. Material: CD8+ stem-like memory T cells (TSCM and TCM) sorted from PBMCs. The source is a human donor in good health. Each CDR3 is given with its conserved first and last residue. The size of a clone is reported for some rows only, either as once, few or many, or as a class for expanded clones.

size	J	V	CDR3
NA	TRBJ2-7	TRBV13	CASSSLNGLAGYEQYF
NA	TRBJ2-1	TRBV7-8	CASSEGGVSGRTYNEQFF
NA	TRBJ2-2	TRBV29-1	CSVELGTSGTPGELFF
NA	TRBJ1-1	TRBV6-6	CASSSGGLNTEAFF
NA	TRBJ2-7	TRBV28	CASSLQGSYAYEQYF
medium-sized	TRBJ1-1	TRBV21-1	CASSQRRRDKGLNPNTEAFF
NA	TRBJ2-7	TRBV10-3	CAISLTENSYEQYF
NA	TRBJ1-1	TRBV9	CASSVGTGSYTEAFF
NA	TRBJ2-1	TRBV9	CASSVGLQAVYNEQFF
NA	TRBJ1-1	TRBV21-1	CASSMDRGRWITEAFF
NA	TRBJ2-1	TRBV6-5	CASSKQGASFNEQFF
NA	TRBJ2-7	TRBV28	CASSRGSYEQYF
NA	TRBJ2-1	TRBV5-6	CASSLAAAGGGEQFF
NA	TRBJ2-3	TRBV29-1	CSVEASGSGTQYF
medium-sized	TRBJ2-2	TRBV14	CASSQLLEQVGELFF
medium-sized	TRBJ2-1	TRBV15	CATSSLASERYNEQFF
NA	TRBJ1-1	TRBV5-1	CASWEGLVNTEAFF
NA	TRBJ1-1	TRBV5-1	CASSLEGGTYEAFF
medium-sized	TRBJ2-7	TRBV7-9	CASHHGTGHSDEQYF
NA	TRBJ2-7	TRBV11-2	CASSPRDGSPPGEQYF
medium-sized	TRBJ1-2	TRBV2	CASSAGTSYSYGYTF
NA	TRBJ2-2	TRBV6-5	CASKVQGSGELFF
NA	TRBJ2-7	TRBV4-2	CASSHPWDGLSYEQYF
NA	TRBJ2-1	TRBV19	CASSNYEYNEQFF
medium-sized	TRBJ2-7	TRBV12-3/TRBV12-4	CASSFSASKHYEQYF
NA	TRBJ1-3	TRBV29-1	CSVGGDLGNTIYF
NA	TRBJ1-5	TRBV7-9	CASSDEGQPQHF
NA	TRBJ2-3	TRBV24-1	CATSEASWGSTDTQYF
NA	TRBJ2-1	TRBV7-8	CASSLLSMSGRAENNEQFF
hyperexpanded	TRBJ2-1	TRBV15	CATSSRRSSGSSYNEQFF
NA	TRBJ1-1	TRBV12-3/TRBV12-4	CASSRPVGVNTEAFF
NA	TRBJ1-1	TRBV30	CAWTTGMNTEAFF
medium-sized	TRBJ2-1	TRBV29-1	CSVVSPYDEQFF
medium-sized	TRBJ2-7	TRBV12-3/TRBV12-4	CASTVQGYEQYF
NA	TRBJ2-1	TRBV2	CANLMGTRVRNEQFF
NA	TRBJ2-5	TRBV10-2	CASSDYQGQGETQYF
medium-sized	TRBJ2-4	TRBV7-3	CASSLNMGLAKNIQYF
NA	TRBJ2-7	TRBV27	CASSFSNLGYEQYF
NA	TRBJ2-3	TRBV28	CASSLGAGKTDTQYF
NA	TRBJ2-2	TRBV10-1	CASRRELNTGELFF
medium-sized	TRBJ1-1	TRBV5-1	CASSGGQGMNTEAFF
medium-sized	TRBJ2-7	TRBV14	CASSVGTGSEQYF
medium-sized	TRBJ2-1	TRBV28	CASRSSGSWEQFF
NA	TRBJ2-3	TRBV11-2	CASSLVGRAMGTDTQYF
NA	TRBJ2-7	TRBV5-1	CASRLGDAEQYF
NA	TRBJ1-2	TRBV29-1	CSVEDRAQGWGYTF